The clone carrying this TCR beta chain was recorded many times. Its antigen is as yet unknown. The data are from a study of T cells in Graves' hyperthyroidism and ophthalmopathy. Study context: The initial diagnosis was the point when peripheral blood was collected, ahead of any treatment. Study-level points and caveats: Classification by a 13 V-J model distinguished ophthalmopathy from stable hyperthyroidism.

This CDR3 comprises 15 residues. Germline loops: CDR1 DFQATT, CDR2 SNEGSKA (reference sequence). The junction had 7 bases not matched to a gene; V was cut back by 5 bases and J by 3 bases. Together with thyroid ultrasound, orbital computed tomography, serum thyroxine and TRAb, clinical symptoms were used for diagnoses. From RNA transcripts, TCR beta CDR3 regions were amplified. HTBI primers were the set used in a first-round RT-PCR of the TCR CDR3. One entry per CDR3 protein, called by TCRdb with MiXCR from the multiplex PCR reads. The table lists some 440,000 distinct CDR3 sequences, around a sixth of them singletons.

This TCR was recovered from a woman aged 18-29 years with Graves' hyperthyroidism. The sequencing input was blood. The chain employs TRBV20-1 and TRBJ2-1; 10 bases are a match to TRBD1. The CDR3 coding sequence is TGCAGTGCTTCCCGGGACAGGGGATACTACAATGAGCAGTTCTTC. Translating gives CSASRDRGYYNEQFF.